The sequence of this T cell receptor beta chain was determined in a study of neurological immune-mediated disorders. TCRdb reprocessed the 5' RACE reads via MiXCR and lists one record per CDR3 protein. The sample lists roughly 100,000 distinct CDR3 sequences, 3.5% to 4% occurring once. General observations from the study: Falling below healthy controls, multiple sclerosis showed the least TCR clonal expansion, while HTLV-1-associated myelopathy showed the most.

V lost 2 bases and J 5 bases, leaving 13 bases between the germline ends. The germline CDR1 and CDR2 sequences are SGHVS and FQNEAQ. There are 15 residues in the CDR3. At least ten counts were recorded for this clonotype. The antigen remains unidentified. The receptor's source is a woman under 30 with multiple sclerosis. The chain uses TRBV7-8 and TRBJ2-1, with D unresolved. Sequenced sample: PBMCs. The DNA for the CDR3 is TGTGCCAGCAGCTTATCGGGCGCGCACAACAATGAGCAGTTCTTC. Amino acid sequence: CASSLSGAHNNEQFF.